The 17 T cell receptor beta chains below were found in one sample sequenced in a study of OX40 agonist ivuxolimab in advanced cancers. The data were produced by immunoSEQ multiplex PCR, yet TCRdb's version contains in-frame clones alone and is incomplete. The sample gives some 72,000 clones, about 84% of which show up once; around 0.51% is in the top ten. Sequences were derived from CD4+ or CD8+ T cells sorted from blood, sampled in a trial of the OX40 agonist ivuxolimab. The receptor set was obtained from an adult with an advanced solid tumor such as melanoma, head and neck, liver or kidney cancer.

This clone was seen only once. This chain connects TRBV25-1 to TRBJ1-5; no clear D. This CDR3 comprises 13 residues. Trimming cost V 4 bases and J 11 bases, with 15 bases left between them. The germline gives CDR1 MGHDK, CDR2 SYGVNS. DNA for the CDR3: TGTGCCAGCAGTGCGACTGATCAATCAGCCCAGCATTTT. It codes for CASSATDQSAQHF.

This chain uses TRBV7-8 with TRBJ1-3; perhaps TRBD1 as D (6 bases). Germline-derived CDR1 and CDR2 are SGHVS and FQNEAQ. Trimming stripped 5 bases from V and 0 bases from J, with 11 bases between. This CDR3 is 15 amino acids long. The CDR3 spells CASSPQGGSGNTIYF. In DNA, the CDR3 is TGTGCCAGCAGCCCACAGGGAGGCTCTGGAAACACCATATATTTT. The entire variable domain, with the rest obtained from reference TRBV7-8 and TRBJ1-3, is as follows: GAGVSQSPRYKVAKRGQDVALRCDPISGHVSLFWYQQALGQGPEFLTYFQNEAQLDKSGLPSDRFFAERPEGSVSTLKIQRTQQEDSAVYLCASSPQGGSGNTIYFGEGSWLTVV.

V gene TRBV11-3 combines with J gene TRBJ2-7; possibly TRBD1 for D (6 bases). Germline loops: CDR1 SGHNT, CDR2 YENEEA. Trimming took 5 bases from V and 7 from J, leaving 15 bases between them. CDR3 length: 13 residues. This CDR3 reads CASSQTTGVEQYF. The CDR3, as DNA: TGTGCCAGCAGCCAAACGACAGGTGTTGAGCAGTACTTC. Complete variable domain (other parts from reference TRBV11-3 and TRBJ2-7): EAGVVQSPRYKIIEKKQPVAFWCNPISGHNTLYWYLQNLGQGPELLIRYENEEAVDDSQLPKDRFSAERLKGVDSTLKIQPAELGDSAVYLCASSQTTGVEQYFGPGTRLTVT.

The chain carries TRBV19 and TRBJ2-5; a weak D match, TRBD2 (6 bases). This CDR3 is 13 amino acids long. Germline V lookup: CDR1 LNHDA, CDR2 SQIVND (reference sequence). V was trimmed by 3 bases and J by 5 bases, leaving 10 bases between them. CDR3 protein: CASSIAGMETQYF. In DNA form, the CDR3 reads TGTGCCAGTAGTATTGCGGGGATGGAGACCCAGTACTTC.

In its sample, this clone was seen once. The CDR3 DNA sequence: TGTGCCAGCAGTTACCAACAGGGATGGGGCTACGAGCAGTACTTC. Residues: CASSYQQGWGYEQYF. The rearrangement joins TRBV6-5 to TRBJ2-7; a possible D gene is TRBD1 (6 bases). V lost 2 bases and J 3 bases, leaving 14 bases between the germline ends. Germline V gene lookup returns CDR1 MNHEY and CDR2 SVGAGI. This CDR3 spans 15 amino acids.

This clone has a handful of counts. The chain employs TRBV2 and TRBJ1-1, with TRBD1 identical over 7 bases. Germline loops: CDR1 SNHLY, CDR2 FYNNEI. This CDR3 has 13 amino acids. J was trimmed by 4 bases and V by 6 bases; bases with no gene match: 5. CDR3 DNA: TGTGCCAGCAGCCAGGGGGAGGGCACTGAAGCTTTCTTT. Its protein is CASSQGEGTEAFF.

V and J are TRBV7-2 and TRBJ2-1, with 7 bases identical to TRBD2. Germline CDR1 reads SGHTA; CDR2 reads FQGNSA. This CDR3 spans 15 amino acids. J lost 6 bases, V lost 8 bases, and 13 bases had no gene match. Here the CDR3 reads CASGAWAGDRNEQFF. CDR3 DNA sequence: TGTGCCAGCGGCGCTTGGGCGGGAGATCGCAATGAGCAGTTCTTC.

The chain couples TRBV13 to TRBJ2-5, with 8 bases that match TRBD1. Germline lookup yields CDR1 PRHDT and CDR2 FYEKMQ (reference sequence). Germline trimming cut 6 bases from V and 2 bases from J; bases unmatched to any gene: 8. The CDR3 consists of 15 residues. This chain's CDR3 is CASSNNRDRQETQYF. The CDR3 bases are TGTGCCAGCAGTAATAACAGGGACAGGCAAGAGACCCAGTACTTC.

The chain recombines TRBV5-1 with TRBJ2-3, with 8 bases fitting TRBD1. Trimming removed 6 bases from V and 3 bases from J; junction bases left unmatched: 12. There are 16 residues in the CDR3. Per the germline V gene, CDR1 is SGHRS and CDR2 is YFSETQ. In DNA, the CDR3 is TGCGCCAGCACCGTGAGCGGACAGGGCGGGACAGATACGCAGTATTTT. Its protein is CASTVSGQGGTDTQYF.

V gene TRBV19 combines with J gene TRBJ1-2, with a weak D call TRBD1 (5 bases). Germline V gives CDR1 LNHDA, CDR2 SQIVND (reference sequence). The CDR3 loop spans 14 amino acids. V was trimmed by 8 bases and J by 3 bases, leaving 16 bases between them. The CDR3 region has the DNA TGTGCCAGTTCACCACCCGACAGATACTATGGCTACACCTTC. It translates to CASSPPDRYYGYTF.

The chain uses TRBV7-2 and TRBJ1-2, with a possible D match to TRBD1 (6 bases). V was clipped by 4 bases and J by 4 bases, with 13 bases between them. This CDR3 region has 14 residues. Per germline, CDR1 SGHTA and CDR2 FQGNSA. CDR3 sequence reads: CASSSPGGAYGYTF. CDR3 coding DNA: TGTGCCAGCAGCTCCCCCGGGGGGGCCTATGGCTACACCTTC.

The chain uses TRBV4-2 and TRBJ2-7, with 9 positions matching TRBD1. This CDR3 is 14 amino acids long. Trimming removed 3 bases from V and 10 bases from J; junction bases left unmatched: 10. Germline CDR1 is LGHNA and CDR2 is YNFKEQ. The CDR3, as DNA: TGTGCCAGCAGCCAGGGGGACAGGGAAAAACTACAGTACTTC. Amino acid sequence: CASSQGDREKLQYF.

The chain joins TRBV5-1 to TRBJ2-5; D not resolved. Germline loops: CDR1 SGHRS, CDR2 YFSETQ. The CDR3 runs 12 residues. The germline V and J ends were trimmed by 4 bases and 3 bases, with 7 bases remaining between them. The CDR3 spells CASSQDEETQYF. Here the CDR3 DNA reads TGCGCCAGCAGCCAAGACGAAGAGACCCAGTACTTC. The entire variable domain, with the rest obtained from reference TRBV5-1 and TRBJ2-5, is as follows: KAGVTQTPRYLIKTRGQQVTLSCSPISGHRSVSWYQQTPGQGLQFLFEYFSETQRNKGNFPGRFSGRQFSNSRSEMNVSTLELGDSALYLCASSQDEETQYFGPGTRLLVL.

The chain carries TRBV7-8 and TRBJ2-3; D is ambiguous. Germline-derived CDR1 and CDR2 are SGHVS and FQNEAQ. V was trimmed by 3 bases and J by 0 bases, leaving 1 base between them. The CDR3 covers 12 residues. For the CDR3, the DNA is TGTGCCAGCAGCTTCAGCACAGATACGCAGTATTTT. Translating gives CASSFSTDTQYF.

This chain links TRBV6-1 with TRBJ1-5, with 8 bases identical to TRBD1. There are 14 residues in the CDR3. V dropped 3 bases and J dropped 9; count of bases not matched to a gene: 7. CDR1 is MNHNS and CDR2 is SASEGT in the germline V gene. CDR3 DNA sequence: TGTGCCAGCAGTGATACAGGGGGGGATCGGCCCCAGCATTTT. Residues: CASSDTGGDRPQHF.

A note on this clone: Being one base from a much bigger clone, this may be a read error. The sample holds other DNA sequences that translate to the same CDR3. The chain recombines TRBV4-1 with TRBJ2-2, with D unclear. Trimming pared 3 bases from V and 7 bases from J, leaving 3 bases between. The germline CDR1 and CDR2 sequences are MGHRA and YSYEKL. The CDR3 consists of 11 residues. The DNA for the CDR3 is TGCGCCAGCAGCCACCGCGGGGAGCTGTTTTTT. Translating gives CASSHRGELFF.

This rearrangement joins TRBV5-1 to TRBJ2-3; no definite D call. V dropped 0 bases and J dropped 4 bases, with 9 bases sitting between them. This CDR3 spans 14 amino acids. Germline CDR1 SGHRS, CDR2 YFSETQ. The CDR3 sequence: CASSLAYWADTQYF. The CDR3 DNA sequence: TGCGCCAGCAGCTTGGCCTACTGGGCAGATACGCAGTATTTT. The whole variable domain, filled in from reference TRBV5-1 and TRBJ2-3, reads KAGVTQTPRYLIKTRGQQVTLSCSPISGHRSVSWYQQTPGQGLQFLFEYFSETQRNKGNFPGRFSGRQFSNSRSEMNVSTLELGDSALYLCASSLAYWADTQYFGPGTRLTVL.